This TCR beta chain was observed in a study of T cells expressing NK-cell markers. Study information: Of eight sequenced donors, seven were HCMV-seropositive and one HCMV-seronegative.

TCRdb re-called the 5' RACE reads and shows each CDR3 protein once, DNA omitted. The specimen's table records around 380,000 distinct CDR3 sequences. CDR1 MRHNA and CDR2 SNTAGT come from the germline V gene. The CDR3 covers 12 residues. The sequencing input was blood T cells: a sorted CD56 or NKG2C T cell subset, CD4+ or CD8+ T cells, or bulk PBMC T cells (not recorded which). This sequence originates from a woman between 50 and 59 years old in good health. The rearrangement links TRBV6-4 to TRBJ2-1; TCRdb picks TRBD2, but there is no DNA to check that call. CDR3 in amino acids: CASSGSGTSQFF.